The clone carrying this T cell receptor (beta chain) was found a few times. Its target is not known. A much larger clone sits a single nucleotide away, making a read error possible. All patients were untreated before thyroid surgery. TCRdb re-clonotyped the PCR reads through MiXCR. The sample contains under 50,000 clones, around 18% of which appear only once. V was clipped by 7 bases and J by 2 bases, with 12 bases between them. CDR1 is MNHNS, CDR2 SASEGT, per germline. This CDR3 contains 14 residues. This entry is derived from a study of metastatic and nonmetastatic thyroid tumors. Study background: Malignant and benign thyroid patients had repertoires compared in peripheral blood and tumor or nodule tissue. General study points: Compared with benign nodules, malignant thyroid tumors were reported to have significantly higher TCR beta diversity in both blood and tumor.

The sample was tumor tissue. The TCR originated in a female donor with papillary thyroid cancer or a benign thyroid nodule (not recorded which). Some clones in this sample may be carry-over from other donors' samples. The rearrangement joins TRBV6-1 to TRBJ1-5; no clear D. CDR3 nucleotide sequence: TGTGCCAGCATGGCCCTTTTCGGCAATCAGCCCCAGCATTTT. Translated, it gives CASMALFGNQPQHF.